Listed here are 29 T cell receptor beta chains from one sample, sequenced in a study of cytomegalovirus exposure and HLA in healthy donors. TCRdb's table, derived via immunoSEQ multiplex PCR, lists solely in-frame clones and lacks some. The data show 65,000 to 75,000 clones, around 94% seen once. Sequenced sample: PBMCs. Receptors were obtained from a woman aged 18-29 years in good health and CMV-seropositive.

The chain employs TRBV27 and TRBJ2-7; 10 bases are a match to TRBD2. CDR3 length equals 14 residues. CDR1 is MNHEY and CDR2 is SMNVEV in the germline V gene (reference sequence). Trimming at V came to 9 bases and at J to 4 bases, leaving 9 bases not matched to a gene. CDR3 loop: CASSPSGSSYEQYF. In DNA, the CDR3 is TGTGCCAGTTCCCCTAGCGGGAGTTCGTACGAGCAGTACTTC.

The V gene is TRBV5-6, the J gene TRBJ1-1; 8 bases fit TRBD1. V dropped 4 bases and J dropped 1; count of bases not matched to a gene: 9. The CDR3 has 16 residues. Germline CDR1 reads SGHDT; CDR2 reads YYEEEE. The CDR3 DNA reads TGTGCCAGCAGCCAGCGGACAGGGCGAGGGAACACTGAAGCTTTCTTT. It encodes CASSQRTGRGNTEAFF. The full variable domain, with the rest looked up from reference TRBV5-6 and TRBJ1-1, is DAGVTQSPTHLIKTRGQQVTLRCSPKSGHDTVSWYQQALGQGPQFIFQYYEEEERQRGNFPDRFSGHQFPNYSSELNVNALLLGDSALYLCASSQRTGRGNTEAFFGQGTRLTVV.

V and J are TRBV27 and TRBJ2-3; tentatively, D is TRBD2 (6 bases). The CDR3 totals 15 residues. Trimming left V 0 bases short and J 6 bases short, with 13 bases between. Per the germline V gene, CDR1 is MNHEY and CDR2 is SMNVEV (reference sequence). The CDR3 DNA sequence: TGTGCCAGCAGTTTATCCTGGGACTCCGGCGATACGCAGTATTTT. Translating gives CASSLSWDSGDTQYF.

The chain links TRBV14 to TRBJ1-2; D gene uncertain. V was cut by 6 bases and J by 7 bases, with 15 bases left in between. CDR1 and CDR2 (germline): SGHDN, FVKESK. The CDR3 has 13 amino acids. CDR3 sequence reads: CASRPDTWFGYTF. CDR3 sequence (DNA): TGTGCCAGCAGACCCGACACCTGGTTTGGCTACACCTTC.

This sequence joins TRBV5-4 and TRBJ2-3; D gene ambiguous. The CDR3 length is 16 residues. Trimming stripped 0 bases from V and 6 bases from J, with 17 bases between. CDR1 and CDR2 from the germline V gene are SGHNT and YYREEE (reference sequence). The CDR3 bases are TGTGCCAGCAGCTTGGTGGGTAGACATCTCGCGGATACGCAGTATTTT. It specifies CASSLVGRHLADTQYF.

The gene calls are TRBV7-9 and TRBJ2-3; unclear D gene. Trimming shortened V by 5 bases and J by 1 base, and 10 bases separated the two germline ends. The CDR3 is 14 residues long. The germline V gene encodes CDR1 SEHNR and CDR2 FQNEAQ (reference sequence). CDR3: CASSPSSGTDTQYF. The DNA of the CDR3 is TGTGCCAGCAGCCCTTCCTCGGGCACAGATACGCAGTATTTT.

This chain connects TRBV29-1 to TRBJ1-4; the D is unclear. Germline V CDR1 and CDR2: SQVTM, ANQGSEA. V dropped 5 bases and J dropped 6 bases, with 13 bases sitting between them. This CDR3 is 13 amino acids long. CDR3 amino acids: CSVRRVLYEKLFF. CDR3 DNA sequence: TGCAGCGTTCGCCGGGTCCTATATGAAAAACTGTTTTTT.

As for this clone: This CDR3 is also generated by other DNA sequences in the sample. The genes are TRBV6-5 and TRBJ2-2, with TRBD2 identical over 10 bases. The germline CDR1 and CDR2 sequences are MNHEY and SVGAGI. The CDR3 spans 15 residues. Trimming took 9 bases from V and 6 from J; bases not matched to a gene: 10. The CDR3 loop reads CASRMEAGGPGELFF. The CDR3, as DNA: TGTGCCAGTAGGATGGAAGCGGGGGGGCCCGGGGAGCTGTTTTTT.

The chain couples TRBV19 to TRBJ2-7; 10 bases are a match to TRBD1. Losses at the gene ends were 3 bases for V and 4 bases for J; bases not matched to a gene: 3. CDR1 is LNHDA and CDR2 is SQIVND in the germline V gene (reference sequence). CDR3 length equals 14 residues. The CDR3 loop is CASSIGQGVYEQYF. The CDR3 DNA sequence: TGTGCCAGTAGTATTGGACAGGGGGTATACGAGCAGTACTTC.

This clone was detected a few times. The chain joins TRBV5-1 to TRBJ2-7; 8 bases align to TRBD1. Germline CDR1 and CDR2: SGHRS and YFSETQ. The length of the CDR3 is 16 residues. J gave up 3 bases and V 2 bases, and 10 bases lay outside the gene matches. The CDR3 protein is CASSFEATGEYYEQYF. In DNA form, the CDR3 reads TGCGCCAGCAGCTTCGAGGCGACAGGGGAATACTACGAGCAGTACTTC.

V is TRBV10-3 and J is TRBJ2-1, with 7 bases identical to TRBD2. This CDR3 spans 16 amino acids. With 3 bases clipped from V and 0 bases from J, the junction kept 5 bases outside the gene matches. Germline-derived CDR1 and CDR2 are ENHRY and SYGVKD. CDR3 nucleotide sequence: TGTGCCATCAGTGACCCTAGCGGCACCTCCTACAATGAGCAGTTCTTC. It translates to CAISDPSGTSYNEQFF.

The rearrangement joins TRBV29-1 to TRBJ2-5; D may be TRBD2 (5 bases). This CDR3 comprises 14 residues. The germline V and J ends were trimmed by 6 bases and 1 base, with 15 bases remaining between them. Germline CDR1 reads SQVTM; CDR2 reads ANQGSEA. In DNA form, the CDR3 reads TGCAGCGTGGAACCCTGGGAGACCCAAGAGACCCAGTACTTC. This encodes CSVEPWETQETQYF.

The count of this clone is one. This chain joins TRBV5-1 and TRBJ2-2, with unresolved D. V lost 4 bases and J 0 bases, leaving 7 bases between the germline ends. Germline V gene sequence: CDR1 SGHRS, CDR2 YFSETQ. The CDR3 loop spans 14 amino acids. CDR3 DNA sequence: TGCGCCAGCAGCCCGCGGACGAACACCGGGGAGCTGTTTTTT. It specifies CASSPRTNTGELFF.

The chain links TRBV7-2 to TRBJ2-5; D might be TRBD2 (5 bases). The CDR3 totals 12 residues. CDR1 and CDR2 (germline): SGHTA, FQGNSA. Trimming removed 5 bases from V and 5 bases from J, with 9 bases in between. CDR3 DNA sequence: TGTGCCAGCAGCCGACCGGGGGAGACCCAGTACTTC. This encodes CASSRPGETQYF.

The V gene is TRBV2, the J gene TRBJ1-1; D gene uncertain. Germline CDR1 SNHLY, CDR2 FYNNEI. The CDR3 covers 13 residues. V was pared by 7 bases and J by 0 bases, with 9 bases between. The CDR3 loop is CASKRSLNTEAFF. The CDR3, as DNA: TGTGCCAGCAAACGGTCGCTGAACACTGAAGCTTTCTTT.

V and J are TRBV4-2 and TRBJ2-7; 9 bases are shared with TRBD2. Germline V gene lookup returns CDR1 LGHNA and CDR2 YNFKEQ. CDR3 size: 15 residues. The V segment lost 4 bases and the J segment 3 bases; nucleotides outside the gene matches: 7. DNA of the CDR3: TGTGCCAGCAGCCCTGTAGCGGGAGCAGGCTACGAGCAGTACTTC. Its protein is CASSPVAGAGYEQYF.

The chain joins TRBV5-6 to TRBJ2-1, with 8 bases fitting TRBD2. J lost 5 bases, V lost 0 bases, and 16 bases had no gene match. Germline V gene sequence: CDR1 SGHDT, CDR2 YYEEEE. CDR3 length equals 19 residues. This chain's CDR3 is CASSLVRRGAIPWDNEQFF. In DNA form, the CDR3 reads TGTGCCAGCAGCTTGGTTCGGCGGGGGGCCATACCCTGGGACAATGAGCAGTTCTTC.

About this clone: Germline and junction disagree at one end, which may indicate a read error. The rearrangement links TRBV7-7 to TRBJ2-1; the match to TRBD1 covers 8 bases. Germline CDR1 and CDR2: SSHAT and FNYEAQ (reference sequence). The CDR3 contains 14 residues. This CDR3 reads CASSPRTGLNEQFF. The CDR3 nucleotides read TGTGCTAGCAGCCCCCGGACAGGGCTGAATGAGCAGTTCTTC.

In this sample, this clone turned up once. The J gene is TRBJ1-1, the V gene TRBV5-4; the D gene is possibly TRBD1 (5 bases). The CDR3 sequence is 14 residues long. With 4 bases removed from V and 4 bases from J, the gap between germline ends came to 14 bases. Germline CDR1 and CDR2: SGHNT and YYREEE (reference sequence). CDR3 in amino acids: CASSQVGGSTEAFF. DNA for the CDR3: TGTGCCAGCAGCCAAGTCGGGGGGAGCACTGAAGCTTTCTTT. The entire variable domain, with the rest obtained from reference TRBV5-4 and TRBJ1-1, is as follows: ETGVTQSPTHLIKTRGQQVTLRCSSQSGHNTVSWYQQALGQGPQFIFQYYREEENGRGNFPPRFSGLQFPNYSSELNVNALELDDSALYLCASSQVGGSTEAFFGQGTRLTVV.

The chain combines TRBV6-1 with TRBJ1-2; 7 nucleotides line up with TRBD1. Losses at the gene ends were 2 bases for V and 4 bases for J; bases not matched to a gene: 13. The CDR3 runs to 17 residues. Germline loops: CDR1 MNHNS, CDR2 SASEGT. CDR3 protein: CASSESRGGFTSYGYTF. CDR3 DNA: TGTGCCAGCAGTGAATCGAGAGGGGGCTTTACCAGCTATGGCTACACCTTC.

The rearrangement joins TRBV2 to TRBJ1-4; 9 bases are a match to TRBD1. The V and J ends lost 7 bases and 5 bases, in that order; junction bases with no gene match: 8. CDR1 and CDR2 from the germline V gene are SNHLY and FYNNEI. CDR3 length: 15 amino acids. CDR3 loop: CASTRGQGPNEKLFF. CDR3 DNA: TGTGCCAGCACCCGTGGACAGGGGCCGAATGAAAAACTGTTTTTT.

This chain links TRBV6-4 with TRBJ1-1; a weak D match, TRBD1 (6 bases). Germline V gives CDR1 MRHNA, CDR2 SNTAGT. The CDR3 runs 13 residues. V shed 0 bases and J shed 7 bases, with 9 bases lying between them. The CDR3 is CASSDSLGGEAFF. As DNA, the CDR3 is TGTGCCAGCAGTGACTCCTTAGGGGGTGAAGCTTTCTTT.

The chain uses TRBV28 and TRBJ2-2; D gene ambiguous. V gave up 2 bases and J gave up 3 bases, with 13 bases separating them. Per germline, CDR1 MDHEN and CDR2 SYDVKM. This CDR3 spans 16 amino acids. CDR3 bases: TGTGCCAGCAGTTTAGAATGGCAGGTGGACACCGGGGAGCTGTTTTTT. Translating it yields CASSLEWQVDTGELFF.

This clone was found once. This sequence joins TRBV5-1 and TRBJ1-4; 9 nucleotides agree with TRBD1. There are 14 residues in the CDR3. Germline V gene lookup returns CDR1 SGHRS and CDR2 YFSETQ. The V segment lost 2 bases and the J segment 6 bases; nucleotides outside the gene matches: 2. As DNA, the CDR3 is TGCGCCAGCAGCTTTGGGACAGGGTATGAAAAACTGTTTTTT. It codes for CASSFGTGYEKLFF.

In DNA, the CDR3 is TGCGCCAGCAGCCGAGAGGAGACAGTGAACACTGAAGCTTTCTTT. Translating gives CASSREETVNTEAFF. The chain joins TRBV4-1 to TRBJ1-1, with D perhaps TRBD1 (5 bases). Germline loops: CDR1 MGHRA, CDR2 YSYEKL. CDR3 size: 15 residues. Between the trimmed V and J ends, which lost 4 bases and 0 bases, there was a span of 12 bases.

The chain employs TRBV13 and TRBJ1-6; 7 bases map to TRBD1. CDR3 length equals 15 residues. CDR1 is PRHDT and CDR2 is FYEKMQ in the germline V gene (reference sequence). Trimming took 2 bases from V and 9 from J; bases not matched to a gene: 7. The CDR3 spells CASSLIDREASPLHF. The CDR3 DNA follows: TGTGCCAGCAGCTTAATAGACAGGGAGGCTTCACCCCTCCACTTT.

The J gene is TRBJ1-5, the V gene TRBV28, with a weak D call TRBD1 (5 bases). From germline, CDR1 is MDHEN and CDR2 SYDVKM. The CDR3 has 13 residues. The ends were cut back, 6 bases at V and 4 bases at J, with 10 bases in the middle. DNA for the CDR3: TGTGCCAGCAGCAGACAGAGAAATCAGCCCCAGCATTTT. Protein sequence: CASSRQRNQPQHF.

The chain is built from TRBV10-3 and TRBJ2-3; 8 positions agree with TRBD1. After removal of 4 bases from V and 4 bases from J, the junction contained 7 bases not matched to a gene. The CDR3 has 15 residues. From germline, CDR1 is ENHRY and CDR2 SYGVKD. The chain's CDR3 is CAISVAGGAPDTQYF. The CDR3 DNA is TGTGCCATCAGTGTGGCAGGGGGCGCCCCAGATACGCAGTATTTT.

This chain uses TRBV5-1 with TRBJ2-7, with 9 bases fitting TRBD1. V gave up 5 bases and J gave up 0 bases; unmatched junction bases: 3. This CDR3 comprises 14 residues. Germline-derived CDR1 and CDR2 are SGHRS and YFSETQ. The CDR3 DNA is TGCGCCAGCAGTTCGGGACAGGGCTCCTACGAGCAGTACTTC. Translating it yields CASSSGQGSYEQYF.